These T cell receptor beta chains were read from a single sample in a study of blood T cell repertoires in COVID-19. Profiled with immunoSEQ multiplex PCR; TCRdb holds only in-frame clones, not every one. Of approximately 210,000 clones in the sample, 70% to 90% were seen once. Sequences were obtained from PBMCs or T cells enriched from blood (not recorded which). The receptors were sampled from a woman aged 18-29 years who had recovered from COVID-19. Both conserved end residues are part of each CDR3. A D gene is named only where the DNA matches it firmly. A clone size is listed for some rows: how often the clone was seen (once, few, many), or a class if it is expanded.

D gene: .
clone size: once
V gene: TRBV6-1
J gene: TRBJ1-5
CDR3 DNA: TGTGCCAGCAGTGAAGGTGGGGACTGGCGCAATCAGCCCCAGCATTTT
CDR3 protein: CASSEGGDWRNQPQHF

D gene: .
clone size: .
V gene: TRBV5-5
J gene: TRBJ1-2
CDR3 DNA: TGTGCCAGCAGCCTCACTACGTGGCCCCCGGTTGGGGGCTACACCTTC
CDR3 protein: CASSLTTWPPVGGYTF

D gene: TRBD1
clone size: .
V gene: TRBV19
J gene: TRBJ2-1
CDR3 DNA: TGTGCCAGTAGTATCGGACAGGGATACAATGAGCAGTTCTTC
CDR3 protein: CASSIGQGYNEQFF

D gene: TRBD2
clone size: .
V gene: TRBV5-4
J gene: TRBJ2-5
CDR3 DNA: TGTGCCAGCAGCTTAACTAGCGGGGAACAAGAGACCCAGTACTTC
CDR3 protein: CASSLTSGEQETQYF

D gene: .
clone size: .
V gene: TRBV28
J gene: TRBJ1-1
CDR3 DNA: TGTGCCAGCGATGGGGGGACCGGTTTGGTTGAAGCTTTCTTT
CDR3 protein: CASDGGTGLVEAFF

D gene: .
clone size: .
V gene: TRBV5-1
J gene: TRBJ1-2
CDR3 DNA: TGCGCCAGCAGCTTGGTGCTAGGGGAAAATGGCTACACCTTC
CDR3 protein: CASSLVLGENGYTF

D gene: TRBD1
clone size: .
V gene: TRBV18
J gene: TRBJ1-4
CDR3 DNA: TGTGCCAGCTCATTTTTTGGACAGGGAACTAATGAAAAACTGTTTTTT
CDR3 protein: CASSFFGQGTNEKLFF

D gene: .
clone size: .
V gene: TRBV2
J gene: TRBJ1-2
CDR3 DNA: TGTGCCAGCAGTGAAGTCGTCCTCGGGGGCTACACCTTC
CDR3 protein: CASSEVVLGGYTF

D gene: TRBD2
clone size: .
V gene: TRBV6-5
J gene: TRBJ2-7
CDR3 DNA: TGTGCCAGCATTACTAGCGGGGCTTTGCGGGAGCAGTACTTC
CDR3 protein: CASITSGALREQYF

D gene: .
clone size: .
V gene: TRBV3-1/TRBV3-2
J gene: TRBJ2-1
CDR3 DNA: TGTGCCAGCAGCCAAGCCCGGAATGAGCAGTTCTTC
CDR3 protein: CASSQARNEQFF

D gene: .
clone size: .
V gene: TRBV9
J gene: TRBJ2-2
CDR3 DNA: TGTGCCAGCAGCGGCCGAGCGGACACCGGGGAGCTGTTTTTT
CDR3 protein: CASSGRADTGELFF

D gene: TRBD1
clone size: .
V gene: TRBV2
J gene: TRBJ1-2
CDR3 DNA: TGTGCCAGCAAGACAGGGCTTAACTATGGCTACACCTTC
CDR3 protein: CASKTGLNYGYTF

D gene: .
clone size: .
V gene: TRBV5-1
J gene: TRBJ2-1
CDR3 DNA: TGCGCCAGCAGCTTGGGCCAGCGGTGGGATGAGCAGTTCTTC
CDR3 protein: CASSLGQRWDEQFF

D gene: .
clone size: .
V gene: TRBV12-3/TRBV12-4
J gene: TRBJ1-4
CDR3 DNA: TGTGCCAGCAGGGGAGGCTTAGCTGAAAAACTGTTTTTT
CDR3 protein: CASRGGLAEKLFF

D gene: .
clone size: few
V gene: TRBV12-1
J gene: TRBJ2-2
CDR3 DNA: TGTGCCAGCAGACACAGGGGGCCGGACACCGGGGAGCTGTTTTTT
CDR3 protein: CASRHRGPDTGELFF

D gene: TRBD1
clone size: .
V gene: TRBV28
J gene: TRBJ1-4
CDR3 DNA: TGTGCCAGCAGTTTATCCGGGACAGGGGGTGAAAAACTGTTTTTT
CDR3 protein: CASSLSGTGGEKLFF

D gene: .
clone size: .
V gene: TRBV7-6
J gene: TRBJ2-5
CDR3 DNA: TGTGCCAGCAGCTTACGGTTCAGGGGCGAGGGTGAGACCCAGTACTTC
CDR3 protein: CASSLRFRGEGETQYF

D gene: .
clone size: .
V gene: TRBV19
J gene: TRBJ2-1
CDR3 DNA: TGTGCCACCAGCAGGGGCCCCGTCTACAATGAGCAGTTCTTC
CDR3 protein: CATSRGPVYNEQFF

D gene: TRBD2
clone size: .
V gene: TRBV6-1
J gene: TRBJ2-3
CDR3 DNA: TGTGCCAGCAGTGAAGTCAGACTAGCGGGGCGTTTAGATACGCAGTATTTT
CDR3 protein: CASSEVRLAGRLDTQYF

D gene: .
clone size: .
V gene: TRBV19
J gene: TRBJ2-5
CDR3 DNA: TGTGCCAGTAGTATAATGGACAGACCAGAGACCCAGTACTTC
CDR3 protein: CASSIMDRPETQYF

D gene: .
clone size: .
V gene: TRBV28
J gene: TRBJ1-1
CDR3 DNA: TGTGCCAGCAGTTTTCACAGGGTTGGTGAAGCTTTCTTT
CDR3 protein: CASSFHRVGEAFF

D gene: TRBD1
clone size: .
V gene: TRBV12-5
J gene: TRBJ2-1
CDR3 DNA: TGTGCTAGTGGTTTGCCGACGGGACAGGGGCACAATGAGCAGTTCTTC
CDR3 protein: CASGLPTGQGHNEQFF